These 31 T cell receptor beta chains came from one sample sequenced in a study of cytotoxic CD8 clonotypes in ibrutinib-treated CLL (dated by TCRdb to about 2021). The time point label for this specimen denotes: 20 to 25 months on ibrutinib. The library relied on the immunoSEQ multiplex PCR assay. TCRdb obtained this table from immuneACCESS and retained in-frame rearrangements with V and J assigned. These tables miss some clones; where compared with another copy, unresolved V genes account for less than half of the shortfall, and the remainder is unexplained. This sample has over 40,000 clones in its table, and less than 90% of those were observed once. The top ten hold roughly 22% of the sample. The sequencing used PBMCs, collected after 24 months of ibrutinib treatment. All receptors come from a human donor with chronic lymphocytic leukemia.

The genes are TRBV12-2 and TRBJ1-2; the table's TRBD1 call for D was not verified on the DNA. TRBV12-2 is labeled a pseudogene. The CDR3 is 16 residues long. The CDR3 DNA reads TGTGCAAGTCGCCGCGGCCCGGGACAGCCTAACTATGGCTACACCTTC. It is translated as CASRRGPGQPNYGYTF.

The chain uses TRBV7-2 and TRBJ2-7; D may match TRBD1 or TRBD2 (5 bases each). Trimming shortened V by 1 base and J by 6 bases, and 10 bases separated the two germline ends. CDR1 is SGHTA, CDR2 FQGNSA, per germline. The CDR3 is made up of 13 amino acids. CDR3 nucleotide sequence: TGTGCCAGCAGCTTAGGAGGGGTGGGCGAGCAGTACTTC. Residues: CASSLGGVGEQYF.

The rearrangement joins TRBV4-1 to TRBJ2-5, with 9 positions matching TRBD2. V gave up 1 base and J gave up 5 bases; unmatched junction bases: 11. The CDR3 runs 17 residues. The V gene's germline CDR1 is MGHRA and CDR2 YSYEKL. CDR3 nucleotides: TGCGCCAGCAGCCAAGTTAGTCTCCGGCGGGGGGGGGAGACCCAGTACTTC. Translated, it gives CASSQVSLRRGGETQYF.

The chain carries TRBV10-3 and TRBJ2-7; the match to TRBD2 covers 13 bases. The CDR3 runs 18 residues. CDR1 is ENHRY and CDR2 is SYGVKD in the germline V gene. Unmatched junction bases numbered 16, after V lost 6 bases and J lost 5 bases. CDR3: CAIRAGTSGIKTVHEQYF. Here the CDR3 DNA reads TGTGCCATCAGGGCCGGGACTAGCGGGATTAAAACTGTCCACGAGCAGTACTTC.

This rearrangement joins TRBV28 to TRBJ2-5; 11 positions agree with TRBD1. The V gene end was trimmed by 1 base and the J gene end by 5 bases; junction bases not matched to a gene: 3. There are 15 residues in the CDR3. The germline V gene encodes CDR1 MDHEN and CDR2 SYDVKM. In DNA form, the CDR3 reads TGTGCCAGCAGTTTATCTGGACAGGGGGCTGAGACCCAGTACTTC. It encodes CASSLSGQGAETQYF.

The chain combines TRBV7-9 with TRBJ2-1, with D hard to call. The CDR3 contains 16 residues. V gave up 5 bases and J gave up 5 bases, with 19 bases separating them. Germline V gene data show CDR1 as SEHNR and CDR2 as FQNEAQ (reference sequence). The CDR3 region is CASSRSVLVEDNEQFF. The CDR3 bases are TGTGCCAGCAGCCGAAGTGTTCTAGTCGAGGACAATGAGCAGTTCTTC.

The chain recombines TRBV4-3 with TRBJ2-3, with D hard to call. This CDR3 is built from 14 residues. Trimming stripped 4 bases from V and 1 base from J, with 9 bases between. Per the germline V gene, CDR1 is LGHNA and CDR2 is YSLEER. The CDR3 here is CASSPSLGTDTQYF. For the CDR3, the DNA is TGCGCCAGCAGCCCAAGTTTGGGCACAGATACGCAGTATTTT.

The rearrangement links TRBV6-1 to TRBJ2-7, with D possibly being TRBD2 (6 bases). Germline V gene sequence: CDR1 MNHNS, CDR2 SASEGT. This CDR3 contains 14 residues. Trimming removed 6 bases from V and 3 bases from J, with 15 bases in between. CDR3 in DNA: TGTGCCAGCAGGGTAGCGGAGTCTAGCTACGAGCAGTACTTC. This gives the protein CASRVAESSYEQYF.

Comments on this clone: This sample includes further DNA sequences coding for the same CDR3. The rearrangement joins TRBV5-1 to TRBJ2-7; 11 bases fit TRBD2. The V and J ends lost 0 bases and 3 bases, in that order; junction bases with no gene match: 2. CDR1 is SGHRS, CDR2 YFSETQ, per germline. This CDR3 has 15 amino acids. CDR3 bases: TGCGCCAGCAGCTTGGATGGGACTAGCGGCTACGAGCAGTACTTC. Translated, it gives CASSLDGTSGYEQYF.

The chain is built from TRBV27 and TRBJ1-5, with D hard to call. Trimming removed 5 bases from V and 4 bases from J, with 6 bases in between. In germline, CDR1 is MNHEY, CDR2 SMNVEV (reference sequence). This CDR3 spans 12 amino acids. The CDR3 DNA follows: TGTGCCAGCAGTAGAGGGAATCAGCCCCAGCATTTT. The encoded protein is CASSRGNQPQHF.

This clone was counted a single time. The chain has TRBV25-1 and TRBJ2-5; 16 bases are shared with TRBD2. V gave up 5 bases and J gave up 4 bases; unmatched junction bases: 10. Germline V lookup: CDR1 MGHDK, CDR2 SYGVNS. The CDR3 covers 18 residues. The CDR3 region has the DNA TGTGCCAGCAGTCCAAAGGGACTAGCGGGAGGGGTTCGAGAGACCCAGTACTTC. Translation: CASSPKGLAGGVRETQYF. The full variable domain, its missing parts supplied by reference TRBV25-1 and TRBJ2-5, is EADIYQTPRYLVIGTGKKITLECSQTMGHDKMYWYQQDPGMELHLIHYSYGVNSTEKGDLSSESTVSRIRTEHFPLTLESARPSHTSQYLCASSPKGLAGGVRETQYFGPGTRLLVL.

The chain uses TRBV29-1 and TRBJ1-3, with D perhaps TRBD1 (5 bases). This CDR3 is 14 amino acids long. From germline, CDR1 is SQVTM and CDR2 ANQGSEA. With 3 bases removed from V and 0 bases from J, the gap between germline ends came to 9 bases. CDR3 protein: CSVELRGSGNTIYF. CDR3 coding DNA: TGCAGCGTTGAGTTAAGGGGCTCTGGAAACACCATATATTTT.

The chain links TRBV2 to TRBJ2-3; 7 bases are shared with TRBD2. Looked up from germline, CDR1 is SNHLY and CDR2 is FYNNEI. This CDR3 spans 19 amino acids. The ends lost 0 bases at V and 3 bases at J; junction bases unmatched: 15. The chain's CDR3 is CASSEARAFGGSSTDTQYF. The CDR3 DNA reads TGTGCCAGCAGTGAAGCGAGGGCGTTTGGCGGGAGTTCGACAGATACGCAGTATTTT.

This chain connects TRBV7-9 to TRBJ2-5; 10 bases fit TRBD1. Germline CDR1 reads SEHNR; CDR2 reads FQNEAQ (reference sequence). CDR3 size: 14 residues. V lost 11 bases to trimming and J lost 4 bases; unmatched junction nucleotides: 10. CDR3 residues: CAGGRDRGSETQYF. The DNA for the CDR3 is TGTGCCGGAGGCCGGGACAGGGGATCAGAGACCCAGTACTTC. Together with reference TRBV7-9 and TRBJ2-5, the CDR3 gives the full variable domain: DTGVSQNPRHKITKRGQNVTFRCDPISEHNRLYWYRQTLGQGPEFLTYFQNEAQLEKSRLLSDRFSAERPKGSFSTLEIQRTEQGDSAMYLCAGGRDRGSETQYFGPGTRLLVL.

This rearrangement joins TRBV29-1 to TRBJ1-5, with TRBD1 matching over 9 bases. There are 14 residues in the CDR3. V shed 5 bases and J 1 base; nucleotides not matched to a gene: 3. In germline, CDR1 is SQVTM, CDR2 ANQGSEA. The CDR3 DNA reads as TGCAGCGTTACGACAGGGGGGAGCAATCAGCCCCAGCATTTT. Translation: CSVTTGGSNQPQHF.

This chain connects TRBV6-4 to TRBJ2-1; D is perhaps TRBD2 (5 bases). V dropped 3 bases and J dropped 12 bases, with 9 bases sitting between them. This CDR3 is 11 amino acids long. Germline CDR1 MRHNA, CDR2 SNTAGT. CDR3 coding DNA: TGTGCCAGCAGTGAAAGAGGGCTGCAGTTCTTC. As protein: CASSERGLQFF.

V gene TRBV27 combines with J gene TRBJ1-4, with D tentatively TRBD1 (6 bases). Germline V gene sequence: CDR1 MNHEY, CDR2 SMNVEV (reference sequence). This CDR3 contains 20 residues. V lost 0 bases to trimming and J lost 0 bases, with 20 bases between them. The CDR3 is CASSLSAPGHSLTTNEKLFF. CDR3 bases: TGTGCCAGCAGTTTATCCGCTCCGGGACACAGCCTTACAACTAATGAAAAACTGTTTTTT.

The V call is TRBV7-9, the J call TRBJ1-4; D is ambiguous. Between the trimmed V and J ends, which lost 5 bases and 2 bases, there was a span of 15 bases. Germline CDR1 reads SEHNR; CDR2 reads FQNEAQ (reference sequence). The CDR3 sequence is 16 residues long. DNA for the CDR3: TGTGCCAGCAGCGAATTTATTGGCACCACTAATGAAAAACTGTTTTTT. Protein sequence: CASSEFIGTTNEKLFF.

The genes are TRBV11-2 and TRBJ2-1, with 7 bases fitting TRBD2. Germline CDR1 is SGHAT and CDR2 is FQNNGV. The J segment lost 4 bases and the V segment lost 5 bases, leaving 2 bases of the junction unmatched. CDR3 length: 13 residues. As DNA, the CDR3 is TGTGCCAGCAGCGTCGGGGGGTACAATGAGCAGTTCTTC. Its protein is CASSVGGYNEQFF.

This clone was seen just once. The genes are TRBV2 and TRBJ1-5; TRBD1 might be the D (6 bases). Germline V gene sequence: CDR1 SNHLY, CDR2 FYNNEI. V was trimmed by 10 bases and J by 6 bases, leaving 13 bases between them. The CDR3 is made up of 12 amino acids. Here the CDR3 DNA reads TGTGCCACTACAGGGTTTGGTCAGCCCCAGCATTTT. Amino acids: CATTGFGQPQHF.

The CDR3 loop is CASSLGRTYEQYF. In DNA, the CDR3 is TGTGCCAGCAGCCTCGGGAGGACCTACGAGCAGTACTTC. The chain links TRBV7-6 to TRBJ2-7, with 7 bases aligning to TRBD2. The germline gives CDR1 SGHVS, CDR2 FNYEAQ. Germline trimming cut 5 bases from V and 2 bases from J; bases unmatched to any gene: 3. The CDR3 consists of 13 residues.

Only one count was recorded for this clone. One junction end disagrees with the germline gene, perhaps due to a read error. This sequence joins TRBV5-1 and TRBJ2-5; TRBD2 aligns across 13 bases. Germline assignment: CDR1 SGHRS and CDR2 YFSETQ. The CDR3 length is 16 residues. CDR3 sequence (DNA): TGCGCCAGCCGCGGGAGAGGACTAGCGGGAGAAGAGGCCCAGTACTTC. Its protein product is CASRGRGLAGEEAQYF.

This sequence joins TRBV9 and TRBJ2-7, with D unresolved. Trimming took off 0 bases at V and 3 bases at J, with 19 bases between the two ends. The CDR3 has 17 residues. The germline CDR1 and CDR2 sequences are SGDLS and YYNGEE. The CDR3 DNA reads TGTGCCAGCAGCGTAGGAGAGACCCCTCGCCCCCTCTACGAGCAGTACTTC. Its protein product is CASSVGETPRPLYEQYF.

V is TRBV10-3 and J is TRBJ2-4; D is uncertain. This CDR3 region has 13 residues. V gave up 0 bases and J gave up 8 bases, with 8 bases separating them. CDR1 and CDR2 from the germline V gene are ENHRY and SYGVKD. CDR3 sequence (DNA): TGTGCCATCAGTGAGTCAAGTGGGGACATTCAGTACTTC. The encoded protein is CAISESSGDIQYF.

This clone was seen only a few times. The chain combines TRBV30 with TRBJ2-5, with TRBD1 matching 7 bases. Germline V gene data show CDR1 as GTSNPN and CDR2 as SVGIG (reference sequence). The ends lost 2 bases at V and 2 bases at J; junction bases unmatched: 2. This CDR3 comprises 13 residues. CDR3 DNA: TGTGCCTGGAGTAGGGGGCGTCAAGAGACCCAGTACTTC. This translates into CAWSRGRQETQYF.

For the CDR3, the DNA is TGCGCCAGCAGCCAAGGCAATGAGCAGTTCTTC. Protein sequence: CASSQGNEQFF. The gene calls are TRBV4-1 and TRBJ2-1; no clear D gene. V lost 1 base and J lost 6, with 1 base in between. The CDR3 spans 11 residues. CDR1 is MGHRA, CDR2 YSYEKL, per germline.

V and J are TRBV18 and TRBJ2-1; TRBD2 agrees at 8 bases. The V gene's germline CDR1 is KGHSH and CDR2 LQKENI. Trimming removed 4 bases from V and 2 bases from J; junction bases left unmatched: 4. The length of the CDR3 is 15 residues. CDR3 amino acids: CASSLTSGTYNEQFF. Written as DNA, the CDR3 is TGTGCCAGCTCACTAACTAGCGGTACCTACAATGAGCAGTTCTTC.

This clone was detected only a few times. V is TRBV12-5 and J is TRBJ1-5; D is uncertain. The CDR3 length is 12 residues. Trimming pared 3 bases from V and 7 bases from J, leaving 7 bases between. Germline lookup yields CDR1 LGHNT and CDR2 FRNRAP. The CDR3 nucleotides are TGTGCTAGTGGTTTAGACCTCCAGCCCCAGCATTTT. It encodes CASGLDLQPQHF.

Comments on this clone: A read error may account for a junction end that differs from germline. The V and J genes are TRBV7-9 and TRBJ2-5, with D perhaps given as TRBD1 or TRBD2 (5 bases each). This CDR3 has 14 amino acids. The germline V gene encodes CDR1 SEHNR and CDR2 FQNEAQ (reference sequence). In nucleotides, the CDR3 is TGTGCCAGCAGCCTAAACCGGGACCAAGGGACCCAGTACTTC. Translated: CASSLNRDQGTQYF.

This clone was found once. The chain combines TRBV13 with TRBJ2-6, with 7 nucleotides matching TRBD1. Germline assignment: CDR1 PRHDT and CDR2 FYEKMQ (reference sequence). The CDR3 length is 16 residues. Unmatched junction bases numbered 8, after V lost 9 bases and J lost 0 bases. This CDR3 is CASAGGLLSGANVLTF. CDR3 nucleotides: TGTGCCAGTGCAGGGGGTCTTCTCTCTGGGGCCAACGTCCTGACTTTC.

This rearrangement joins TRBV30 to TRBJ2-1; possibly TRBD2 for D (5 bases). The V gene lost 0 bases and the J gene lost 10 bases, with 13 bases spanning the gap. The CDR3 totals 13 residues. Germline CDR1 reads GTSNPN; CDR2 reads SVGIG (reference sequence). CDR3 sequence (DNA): TGTGCCTGGAGTGTACTTATTGAGGGAGAGCAGTTCTTC. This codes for CAWSVLIEGEQFF.